This T cell receptor (beta chain) originates from a study of T cell repertoires in cytomegalovirus infection (dated by TCRdb to about 2019). For the study in its entirety: Recently identified HLA-C-restricted CMV epitopes, whose presentation resists viral immunomodulation, were targeted by peptide stimulations together with well-studied HLA-B-restricted epitopes. Because public TCR beta signatures pointed to carriage of CMV infection together with the matching HLA type, the HLA type of each donor mattered for the analysis.

As concerns this clonotype: It lacks a known antigen. Base qualities are missing; no much larger clone stands one base away.

The sample's treatment or condition, from its label and the paper: in vitro stimulation with specific CMV peptide epitopes to enrich CMV-specific T cells. Sequencing took place on an Illumina HiSeq 1500. Using fastp at Q25 and MiXCR, TCRdb reprocessed the public reads and kept productive beta chains. Rows with one shared CDR3 protein collapse into an entry with the most common genes and DNA. The sample table lists around 340,000 distinct CDR3 sequences, around 29% of them with a count of one. 20% of the sample goes to the ten largest clones. Summary of the overall study and its limitations: Carriers of CMV infection plus the relevant HLA type were discriminated by the cumulative frequency of public TCR beta family members in the study cohort and in an independent roughly 400-donor cohort. In the ex vivo response, HLA-C-restricted CMV-specific TCR beta clonotypes were dominant, and in two of eight donors the single most frequent clonotype came from this HLA-C-restricted group.

Relative to germline, V is missing 4 bases and J is missing 2 bases, with 12 bases of the junction outside any gene match. In the germline V gene (reference sequence), CDR1 corresponds to SGHNT and CDR2 to YYREEE. There are 17 amino acids in the CDR3, from cysteine to phenylalanine inclusive. The read is trimmed to its CDR3 DNA, 51 bases read in frame from base 1. The rearrangement combines TRBV5-4 with TRBJ1-5; 7 bases in between match TRBD1. The source of this sequence is a human donor in good health (CMV status not recorded). Some clones in this sample may be carry-over from other donors' samples. Sequenced material: cultured PBMCs, taken from culture after CMV antigen stimulation. The encoded CDR3 is CASSIYRGGDRNQPQHF. The DNA sequence is TGTGCCAGCAGCATCTACAGGGGAGGGGATCGCAATCAGCCCCAGCATTTT. Here the CDR3 is joined to the reference TRBV5-4 and TRBJ1-5 genes, and the full variable domain is: ETGVTQSPTHLIKTRGQQVTLRCSSQSGHNTVSWYQQALGQGPQFIFQYYREEENGRGNFPPRFSGLQFPNYSSELNVNALELDDSALYLCASSIYRGGDRNQPQHFGDGTRLSIL.